A single sample is the source of the 22 T cell receptor beta chains below, sequenced in a study of Ad26.COV2.S vaccination and SARS-CoV-2 variants. TCRdb's copy holds only in-frame clones and misses some; the assay was immunoSEQ multiplex PCR. The top ten hold more than 9% of the sample, which has hundreds of thousands of clones, 80% to 95% seen once. Treatment given: about 20 received Ad26.COV2.S at low or high dose, single or two shots; roughly five received placebo; per-sample allocation not given. Sampling happened 63 days after the first vaccine or placebo injection. The sequences come from peripheral blood, collected in a trial of Ad26.COV2.S vaccine versus placebo. The receptors originated from a person between 18 and 60 years old who received the Ad26.COV2.S COVID-19 vaccine or a placebo.

This chain connects TRBV11-2 to TRBJ2-7; D not certain. The ends were cut back, 1 base at V and 9 bases at J, with 16 bases in the middle. This CDR3 spans 14 amino acids. Germline CDR1 and CDR2: SGHAT and FQNNGV. CDR3 sequence (DNA): TGTGCCAGCAGCTTAGGGCAGGCCGGTCGTGCGCAGTACTTC. It specifies CASSLGQAGRAQYF.

The chain joins TRBV4-3 to TRBJ2-2; 7 bases map to TRBD2. CDR1 is LGHNA and CDR2 is YSLEER in the germline V gene. V lost 1 base and J lost 5; bases outside the gene matches: 7. The CDR3 covers 16 residues. CDR3 in amino acids: CASSQVRVSGTGELFF. CDR3 nucleotide sequence: TGCGCCAGCAGCCAAGTCCGGGTTAGCGGGACCGGGGAGCTGTTTTTT.

CDR3 region: CASSPVLAGAGELFF. The DNA of the CDR3 is TGTGCCAGCAGCCCGGTACTAGCGGGAGCCGGGGAGCTGTTTTTT. The rearrangement joins TRBV28 to TRBJ2-2; 11 bases map to TRBD2. With V trimmed by 6 bases and J by 6 bases, 6 bases remained unmatched. The CDR3 extends over 15 amino acids. Looked up from germline, CDR1 is MDHEN and CDR2 is SYDVKM.

The V call is TRBV27, the J call TRBJ2-7; D gene uncertain. The CDR3 loop spans 14 amino acids. Trimming took off 8 bases at V and 5 bases at J, with 19 bases between the two ends. From germline, CDR1 is MNHEY and CDR2 SMNVEV (reference sequence). The CDR3 DNA is TGTGCCAGCGGTGCGGTTGGCGGTGTCCACGAGCAGTACTTC. Its translation is CASGAVGGVHEQYF.

The chain employs TRBV19 and TRBJ1-5; 12 bases are shared with TRBD1. This CDR3 has 16 amino acids. Losses at the gene ends were 5 bases for V and 6 bases for J; bases not matched to a gene: 8. From germline, CDR1 is LNHDA and CDR2 SQIVND (reference sequence). Written as DNA, the CDR3 is TGTGCCAGTAGTGCCACGGGACAGGGGGCGGGTCAGCCCCAGCATTTT. This gives the protein CASSATGQGAGQPQHF.

For this clone: An end of the junction does not agree with germline; a read error may underlie this. This sequence joins TRBV19 and TRBJ2-7; no reliable D call. Looked up from germline, CDR1 is LNHDA and CDR2 is SQIVND (reference sequence). The CDR3 contains 9 residues. This CDR3 reads CRFAYEQYF. DNA for the CDR3: TGCCGGTTTGCCTACGAGCAGTACTTC.

V usage is TRBV29-1 and J usage is TRBJ1-2; possibly TRBD1 for D (6 bases). The V gene's germline CDR1 is SQVTM and CDR2 ANQGSEA. This CDR3 region has 13 residues. Deletions cut 7 bases from V and 2 bases from J, with 14 bases between. The chain's CDR3 is CSALPTGNYGYTF. CDR3 in DNA: TGCAGCGCCCTCCCTACAGGGAACTATGGCTACACCTTC. Full variable domain (rest looked up from reference TRBV29-1 and TRBJ1-2): SAVISQKPSRDICQRGTSLTIQCQVDSQVTMMFWYRQQPGQSLTLIATANQGSEATYESGFVIDKFPISRPNLTFSTLTVSNMSPEDSSIYLCSALPTGNYGYTFGSGTRLTVV.

The DNA of the CDR3 is TGTGCCAGCTCAATTTCGAGGGGAGAGCAGTACTTC. Translated, it gives CASSISRGEQYF. The chain joins TRBV18 to TRBJ2-7; perhaps D is TRBD1 or TRBD2 (5 bases each). The CDR3 extends over 12 amino acids. V was pared by 5 bases and J by 7 bases, with 12 bases between. Germline V gene sequence: CDR1 KGHSH, CDR2 LQKENI.

DNA of the CDR3: TGTGCCAGCAGCTTAATGGGTCTGGGGAGCGGGAGTTACCAAGAGACCCAGTACTTC. Residues: CASSLMGLGSGSYQETQYF. This chain links TRBV11-2 with TRBJ2-5; 8 nucleotides line up with TRBD2. CDR3 size: 19 residues. In germline, CDR1 is SGHAT, CDR2 FQNNGV. The V and J ends lost 2 bases and 0 bases, in that order; junction bases with no gene match: 14.

V and J are TRBV5-1 and TRBJ1-1; TRBD1 might be the D (5 bases). V lost 3 bases and J 5 bases, leaving 14 bases between the germline ends. The CDR3 contains 14 residues. CDR1 is SGHRS and CDR2 is YFSETQ in the germline V gene. CDR3 coding DNA: TGCGCCAGCAGCTCAGCCCAGGGAGCAACTGAAGCTTTCTTT. It encodes CASSSAQGATEAFF.

The chain is built from TRBV9 and TRBJ2-7, with 10 bases lining up with TRBD2. The length of the CDR3 is 16 residues. V gave up 0 bases and J gave up 5 bases; unmatched junction bases: 8. CDR1 and CDR2 (germline): SGDLS, YYNGEE. CDR3 coding DNA: TGTGCCAGCAGCGTAGGCCTAGCGGGAGTGGAAAACGAGCAGTACTTC. Protein: CASSVGLAGVENEQYF.

This clone appeared a single time. This chain joins TRBV18 and TRBJ2-7; D perhaps matches TRBD1 (5 bases). The V end lost 3 bases, the J end lost 7 bases, and 13 bases lay between the germline ends. The CDR3 spans 13 residues. CDR1 and CDR2 from the germline V gene are KGHSH and LQKENI. The CDR3 coding sequence is TGTGCCAGCTCACCGGACACAATAGGGGAGCAGTACTTC. This codes for CASSPDTIGEQYF.

The chain uses TRBV5-1 and TRBJ2-5, with a possible D match to TRBD1 (5 bases). V gave up 2 bases and J gave up 2 bases, with 7 bases separating them. Germline V gene lookup returns CDR1 SGHRS and CDR2 YFSETQ. The CDR3 is made up of 13 amino acids. Written as DNA, the CDR3 is TGCGCCAGCAGCTTTCGACAGCAAGAGACCCAGTACTTC. Protein product: CASSFRQQETQYF.

V usage is TRBV7-7 and J usage is TRBJ2-2; D remains unclear. Germline loops: CDR1 SSHAT, CDR2 FNYEAQ (reference sequence). The CDR3 is made up of 15 amino acids. V lost 5 bases and J lost 0, with 10 bases in between. The CDR3 is CASSPTNANTGELFF. The CDR3 DNA follows: TGTGCCAGCAGCCCTACAAACGCGAACACCGGGGAGCTGTTTTTT.

Note on this clone: This sample includes further DNA sequences coding for the same CDR3. The rearrangement uses TRBV12-3 or TRBV12-4 and TRBJ2-5; D not certain. Trimming removed 3 bases at V and 5 bases at J, with 4 bases between. The CDR3 is 11 amino acids. CDR3 residues: CASSLSETQYF. Here the CDR3 DNA reads TGTGCCAGCAGTTTGAGTGAGACCCAGTACTTC.

J is TRBJ2-1 and V is TRBV28, with D maybe TRBD2 (5 bases). The CDR3 has 14 amino acids. The germline gives CDR1 MDHEN, CDR2 SYDVKM. The V end was cut by 8 bases, the J end by 0 bases, with 11 bases between. CDR3 nucleotides: TGTGCCAGCGGGGAGAGGAGCTCCTACAATGAGCAGTTCTTC. Amino acids: CASGERSSYNEQFF.

V gene TRBV21-1 combines with J gene TRBJ2-7; TRBD2, the table's D call, lacks a check against the DNA. TRBV21-1 is an annotated pseudogene. The CDR3 has 15 amino acids. CDR3 sequence reads: CASSKRALADYEQYF. DNA of the CDR3: TGTGCCAGCAGCAAAAGGGCACTAGCGGACTACGAGCAGTACTTC.

This chain uses TRBV6-5 with TRBJ1-1; 8 bases line up with TRBD1. J was trimmed by 10 bases and V by 6 bases; bases with no gene match: 4. The CDR3 length is 11 residues. CDR1 and CDR2 from the germline V gene are MNHEY and SVGAGI. As DNA, the CDR3 is TGTGCCAGCAGACGACAGGGGAGAGCTTTCTTT. The encoded protein is CASRRQGRAFF.

J is TRBJ1-3 and V is TRBV19; D may be TRBD1 (6 bases). Per the germline V gene, CDR1 is LNHDA and CDR2 is SQIVND (reference sequence). The CDR3 extends over 15 amino acids. Trimming cost V 0 bases and J 3 bases, with 9 bases left between them. The CDR3 loop is CASSIDGGLGNTIYF. The CDR3 DNA reads as TGTGCCAGTAGTATAGATGGGGGGCTTGGAAACACCATATATTTT.

The chain recombines TRBV5-1 with TRBJ2-1; 9 bases are a match to TRBD2. V gave up 4 bases and J gave up 10 bases; unmatched junction bases: 12. The CDR3 sequence is 15 residues long. The germline CDR1 and CDR2 sequences are SGHRS and YFSETQ. In nucleotides, the CDR3 is TGCGCCAGCAGCATGCAGGGACTAGCATTCGACGAGCAGTTCTTC. It specifies CASSMQGLAFDEQFF.

The chain carries TRBV10-3 and TRBJ2-7, with 8 bases fitting TRBD1. The J segment lost 1 base and the V segment lost 0 bases, leaving 5 bases of the junction unmatched. This CDR3 is built from 16 residues. Germline CDR1 reads ENHRY; CDR2 reads SYGVKD. CDR3 DNA: TGTGCCATCAGTGAGTCGGGGACAGGTTTATCCTACGAGCAGTACTTC. This translates into CAISESGTGLSYEQYF.

The rearrangement links TRBV19 to TRBJ2-7; the D is unclear. This CDR3 contains 12 residues. V lost 8 bases and J lost 0, with 8 bases in between. Germline V CDR1 and CDR2: LNHDA, SQIVND (reference sequence). The CDR3 nucleotides read TGTGCCAGTTTGTCAAGCTCCTACGAGCAGTACTTC. It encodes CASLSSSYEQYF.